This TCR beta chain emerged from a study of control samples from healthy donors and cancer patients. Some clones are missing from TCRdb's copy, which holds only in-frame ones; the method was immunoSEQ multiplex PCR. The specimen's table records fewer than 250,000 clones. Sequencing was performed on blood. The sequence derives from a woman aged 25 to 45 in good health.

The CDR3 protein is CASSPLVKGSDTQYF. Written as DNA, the CDR3 is TGTGCCAGCAGCCCCCTGGTGAAGGGATCAGATACGCAGTATTTT. V and J are TRBV7-2 and TRBJ2-3; no clear D. CDR1 SGHTA and CDR2 FQGNSA come from the germline V gene. CDR3 length: 15 amino acids. Between the trimmed V and J ends, which lost 5 bases and 4 bases, there was a span of 16 bases. The whole variable domain, remainder taken from reference TRBV7-2 and TRBJ2-3, is GAGVSQSPSNKVTEKGKDVELRCDPISGHTALYWYRQSLGQGLEFLIYFQGNSAPDKSGLPSDRFSAERTGGSVSTLTIQRTQQEDSAVYLCASSPLVKGSDTQYFGPGTRLTVL.